What follows are 32 T cell receptor beta chains derived from one specimen sequenced in a study of sequential checkpoint blockade in melanoma. The treatment denotes: randomized to nivolumab then ipilimumab (arm A) or the reverse (arm B). TCRdb keeps only in-frame clones here, not all; method: immunoSEQ multiplex PCR. The table has some 10,000 clones, about 80% seen once. The source material was CD8+ T cells sorted from blood (inferred from file names), sampled from a patient given nivolumab and ipilimumab in sequence. The receptors come from a human donor with melanoma.

This clone was detected a few times. V usage is TRBV6-1 and J usage is TRBJ2-1; 7 bases agree with TRBD2. The V segment lost 7 bases and the J segment 7 bases; nucleotides outside the gene matches: 7. The CDR3 length is 13 residues. The germline V gene has CDR1 MNHNS and CDR2 SASEGT. The CDR3 spells CASNPWGGNEQFF. CDR3 nucleotides: TGTGCCAGCAACCCATGGGGGGGGAATGAGCAGTTCTTC.

The gene calls are TRBV9 and TRBJ1-2, with 8 bases aligning to TRBD1. V dropped 0 bases and J dropped 3; count of bases not matched to a gene: 4. CDR3 size: 15 residues. CDR1 SGDLS and CDR2 YYNGEE come from the germline V gene. CDR3 sequence reads: CASSVGQGLYYGYTF. CDR3 bases: TGTGCCAGCAGCGTAGGACAGGGGCTATACTATGGCTACACCTTC.

The chain couples TRBV6-6 to TRBJ1-5; unclear D gene. This CDR3 spans 15 amino acids. The ends were cut back, 2 bases at V and 1 base at J, with 9 bases in the middle. From germline, CDR1 is MNHNY and CDR2 SVGAGI (reference sequence). The DNA for the CDR3 is TGTGCCAGCAGTTACGGAGATTTCAGCAATCAGCCCCAGCATTTT. Its translation: CASSYGDFSNQPQHF.

Of note for this clone: Additional DNA sequences in this sample encode the identical CDR3. The V call is TRBV4-2, the J call TRBJ1-5; 10 nucleotides line up with TRBD1. From germline, CDR1 is LGHNA and CDR2 YNFKEQ. The CDR3 length is 15 residues. The J segment lost 1 base and the V segment lost 3 bases, leaving 0 bases of the junction unmatched. The CDR3, as DNA: TGTGCCAGCAGCCAGGGACAGGGGAGCAATCAGCCCCAGCATTTT. As protein: CASSQGQGSNQPQHF.

This chain uses TRBV7-9 with TRBJ1-2, with TRBD1 matching 7 bases. The germline CDR1 and CDR2 sequences are SEHNR and FQNEAQ (reference sequence). V trimming: 4 bases; J trimming: 6 bases; junction bases outside the gene matches: 17. The CDR3 is 17 residues long. The CDR3 loop is CASSSGSGGPLRHGYTF. DNA of the CDR3: TGTGCCAGCAGCTCAGGTTCAGGGGGGCCACTCCGTCATGGCTACACCTTC.

This clone rates as medium-sized (0.01 to 0.1%). V gene TRBV4-2 combines with J gene TRBJ1-2; no clear D. The CDR3 is made up of 13 amino acids. Trimming left V 1 base short and J 2 bases short, with 5 bases between. CDR1 and CDR2 (germline): LGHNA, YNFKEQ. Here the CDR3 DNA reads TGTGCCAGCAGCCAAGGAGGGAACTATGGCTACACCTTC. Residues: CASSQGGNYGYTF.

This clone was recorded only once. V is TRBV27 and J is TRBJ1-5; D is unclear. Per the germline V gene, CDR1 is MNHEY and CDR2 is SMNVEV (reference sequence). The CDR3 is 12 amino acids. V lost 5 bases, J lost 1 base, and 3 bases lay in between. CDR3 sequence: CASSLSNQPQHF. DNA of the CDR3: TGTGCCAGCAGTCTCAGCAATCAGCCCCAGCATTTT.

This chain uses TRBV19 with TRBJ1-1; 7 nucleotides agree with TRBD1. The CDR3 covers 13 residues. Germline CDR1 is LNHDA and CDR2 is SQIVND (reference sequence). Germline trimming cut 9 bases from V and 4 bases from J; bases unmatched to any gene: 8. The DNA of the CDR3 is TGTGCCAGCAGAAAAGGGACAGCCACTGAAGCTTTCTTT. Amino acids: CASRKGTATEAFF.

This clone was detected only a few times. The chain recombines TRBV4-3 with TRBJ1-5, with D perhaps matching TRBD1 (5 bases). V was trimmed by 3 bases and J by 8 bases, leaving 14 bases between them. The germline gives CDR1 LGHNA, CDR2 YSLEER. This CDR3 spans 14 amino acids. This chain's CDR3 is CASSHTDSSEPQHF. CDR3 bases: TGCGCCAGCAGCCACACCGACAGTTCCGAGCCCCAGCATTTT.

This clone came up a few times. The chain joins TRBV19 to TRBJ2-7; D is perhaps TRBD2 (5 bases). V gave up 4 bases and J gave up 2 bases, with 12 bases separating them. Germline lookup yields CDR1 LNHDA and CDR2 SQIVND (reference sequence). The CDR3 consists of 14 residues. The chain's CDR3 is CASSTWTGAYEQYF. In DNA form, the CDR3 reads TGTGCCAGTAGTACATGGACTGGAGCCTACGAGCAGTACTTC.

J is TRBJ2-7 and V is TRBV29-1; 7 nucleotides agree with TRBD1. CDR1 is SQVTM and CDR2 is ANQGSEA in the germline V gene. The CDR3 covers 14 residues. Trimming took 1 base from V and 4 from J; bases not matched to a gene: 7. The CDR3 reads CSVEGTGKEYEQYF. The DNA of the CDR3 is TGCAGCGTTGAAGGGACAGGTAAAGAGTACGAGCAGTACTTC.

The CDR3, as DNA: TGTGCCAGCAGCTCGACAGGGGGCCCCCTCGATGGCTACACCTTC. This sequence encodes CASSSTGGPLDGYTF. The V gene is TRBV7-6, the J gene TRBJ1-2; 10 nucleotides match TRBD1. This CDR3 comprises 15 residues. Germline CDR1 and CDR2: SGHVS and FNYEAQ. The trim removed 4 bases at V and 6 bases at J, leaving 8 bases unmatched.

This clone was recorded once. This chain connects TRBV6-1 to TRBJ2-7, with 11 bases that match TRBD2. The CDR3 is 16 amino acids. The germline V gene encodes CDR1 MNHNS and CDR2 SASEGT. V trimming: 0 bases; J trimming: 3 bases; junction bases outside the gene matches: 4. The CDR3 DNA reads TGTGCCAGCAGTGAAGCGGTTCTAGCGGGGGGCTACGAGCAGTACTTC. This sequence encodes CASSEAVLAGGYEQYF.

The chain has TRBV19 and TRBJ1-4; TRBD1 agrees at 7 bases. The CDR3 is 16 amino acids. J gave up 5 bases and V 5 bases, and 11 bases lay outside the gene matches. The germline gives CDR1 LNHDA, CDR2 SQIVND (reference sequence). The CDR3 protein is CASSPRTGQGNEKLFF. DNA for the CDR3: TGTGCCAGTAGTCCTCGGACAGGCCAGGGAAATGAAAAACTGTTTTTT.

The chain has TRBV4-3 and TRBJ2-5; no definite D call. The J call may be in error: the DNA end matches TRBJ2-7 better. Germline-derived CDR1 and CDR2 are LGHNA and YSLEER. The CDR3 loop spans 17 amino acids. CDR3 amino acids: CASSQDIVAEESYEQYF. The DNA of the CDR3 is TGCGCCAGCAGCCAAGATATCGTGGCAGAGGAATCCTACGAGCAGTACTTC.

This chain uses TRBV4-3 with TRBJ1-1, with 8 positions matching TRBD1. This CDR3 is 16 amino acids long. With V trimmed by 2 bases and J by 3 bases, 8 bases remained unmatched. Germline CDR1 reads LGHNA; CDR2 reads YSLEER. CDR3 residues: CASSQPDRGFDTEAFF. The CDR3 nucleotides read TGCGCCAGCAGCCAACCCGACAGGGGATTCGACACTGAAGCTTTCTTT.

This clone was seen only a few times. The V and J genes are TRBV7-9 and TRBJ1-2; no clear D gene. V shed 2 bases and J shed 9 bases, with 4 bases lying between them. The CDR3 covers 10 residues. Germline CDR1 SEHNR, CDR2 FQNEAQ (reference sequence). This chain's CDR3 is CASSLLRYTF. The DNA for the CDR3 is TGTGCCAGCAGCTTACTTCGCTACACCTTC.

The chain recombines TRBV7-8 with TRBJ1-4; TRBD1 matches at 9 bases. The CDR3 runs 15 residues. The junction had 8 bases not matched to a gene; V was cut back by 5 bases and J by 7 bases. CDR1 SGHVS and CDR2 FQNEAQ come from the germline V gene. This CDR3 reads CASSDGQGLGEKLFF. CDR3 DNA sequence: TGTGCCAGCAGCGACGGACAGGGGTTAGGTGAAAAACTGTTTTTT.

This clone was seen a few times. The chain recombines TRBV6-6 with TRBJ2-7, with 8 bases fitting TRBD2. V gave up 4 bases and J gave up 1 base; unmatched junction bases: 6. This CDR3 has 15 amino acids. Germline V CDR1 and CDR2: MNHNY, SVGAGI (reference sequence). CDR3 amino acids: CASSSGRDVSYEQYF. CDR3 DNA: TGTGCCAGCAGTTCCGGGAGGGACGTTTCCTACGAGCAGTACTTC.

V and J are TRBV5-8 and TRBJ1-1, with D uncertain. CDR3 size: 15 residues. Germline values: CDR1 SGHTS, CDR2 YDEGEE. Trimming left V 0 bases short and J 3 bases short, with 12 bases between. CDR3 in amino acids: CASSLEGRWHTEAFF. The CDR3 coding sequence is TGTGCCAGCAGCTTGGAAGGGAGGTGGCACACTGAAGCTTTCTTT.

The chain employs TRBV2 and TRBJ1-2; D remains unclear. Germline values: CDR1 SNHLY, CDR2 FYNNEI. This CDR3 contains 13 residues. V lost 3 bases and J 4 bases, leaving 9 bases between the germline ends. The CDR3: CASSEPSTYGYTF. The CDR3 nucleotides read TGTGCCAGCAGTGAGCCGTCTACCTATGGCTACACCTTC. Drawing the rest from reference TRBV2 and TRBJ1-2, the complete variable domain is EPEVTQTPSHQVTQMGQEVILRCVPISNHLYFYWYRQILGQKVEFLVSFYNNEISEKSEIFDDQFSVERPDGSNFTLKIRSTKLEDSAMYFCASSEPSTYGYTFGSGTRLTVV.

CDR3 in amino acids: CASSWDRGNEQYF. In DNA form, the CDR3 reads TGTGCCAGCAGTTGGGACAGGGGCAACGAGCAGTACTTC. This sequence joins TRBV27 and TRBJ2-7, with TRBD1 matching 10 bases. The V and J ends lost 4 bases and 5 bases, in that order; junction bases with no gene match: 2. CDR1 is MNHEY, CDR2 SMNVEV, per germline (reference sequence). This CDR3 spans 13 amino acids.

The chain has TRBV27 and TRBJ2-7; 7 nucleotides match TRBD1. Germline CDR1 reads MNHEY; CDR2 reads SMNVEV (reference sequence). With 6 bases clipped from V and 0 bases from J, the junction kept 5 bases outside the gene matches. CDR3 length equals 14 residues. In DNA, the CDR3 is TGTGCCAGCAGCACACAGGGGCCCTCCTACGAGCAGTACTTC. It specifies CASSTQGPSYEQYF.

V usage is TRBV4-3 and J usage is TRBJ1-2; a weak D match, TRBD1 (6 bases). Trimming shortened V by 1 base and J by 8 bases, and 14 bases separated the two germline ends. CDR3 length: 14 amino acids. Germline assignment: CDR1 LGHNA and CDR2 YSLEER. The CDR3 DNA reads TGCGCCAGCAGCCAAGGGGTGGGGGCGCAGGGCTACACCTTC. Its protein product is CASSQGVGAQGYTF.

CDR3 protein: CASSLVRTGNEQYF. In nucleotides, the CDR3 is TGTGCCAGCAGCTTAGTACGGACAGGGAACGAGCAGTACTTC. The rearrangement uses TRBV7-9 and TRBJ2-7, with TRBD1 identical over 8 bases. Trimming took 1 base from V and 5 from J; bases not matched to a gene: 4. The CDR3 is made up of 14 amino acids. The germline V gene encodes CDR1 SEHNR and CDR2 FQNEAQ (reference sequence).

V is TRBV5-4 and J is TRBJ2-7; 9 bases map to TRBD1. The V gene end was trimmed by 4 bases and the J gene end by 5 bases; junction bases not matched to a gene: 10. Germline assignment: CDR1 SGHNT and CDR2 YYREEE (reference sequence). The CDR3 totals 15 residues. The CDR3 bases are TGTGCCAGCAGCGCCGGGGACAGGGCATTACACGAGCAGTACTTC. It yields the protein CASSAGDRALHEQYF.

The chain uses TRBV9 and TRBJ2-1; possible D gene TRBD1, 6 bases. The CDR3 length is 15 residues. Trimming removed 0 bases at V and 1 base at J, with 8 bases between. Germline values: CDR1 SGDLS, CDR2 YYNGEE. The CDR3 loop reads CASSVEQGSYNEQFF. The DNA for the CDR3 is TGTGCCAGCAGCGTAGAACAGGGATCCTACAATGAGCAGTTCTTC.

V and J are TRBV5-4 and TRBJ1-1; D possibly corresponds to TRBD1 (6 bases). V shed 4 bases and J shed 4 bases, with 14 bases lying between them. Germline V lookup: CDR1 SGHNT, CDR2 YYREEE (reference sequence). The CDR3 has 14 amino acids. In nucleotides, the CDR3 is TGTGCCAGCAGCGGAAAAACAGGGCGCACTGAAGCTTTCTTT. Translation: CASSGKTGRTEAFF.

This clone was counted once. This chain connects TRBV27 to TRBJ1-2; 9 bases agree with TRBD1. With 6 bases clipped from V and 5 bases from J, the junction kept 7 bases outside the gene matches. The V gene's germline CDR1 is MNHEY and CDR2 SMNVEV (reference sequence). The CDR3 totals 14 residues. The CDR3 DNA follows: TGTGCCAGCAGCCCGGGACAGGGATCGTATGGCTACACCTTC. This encodes CASSPGQGSYGYTF.

Here the CDR3 reads CASSYQGLLLTF. The CDR3, as DNA: TGTGCCAGCAGTTACCAGGGGTTGTTGCTCACCTTC. This chain uses TRBV6-5 with TRBJ1-2; tentative D call: TRBD1 (6 bases). There are 12 residues in the CDR3. Germline V gene sequence: CDR1 MNHEY, CDR2 SVGAGI. V gave up 2 bases and J gave up 13 bases, with 14 bases separating them.

V gene TRBV4-2 combines with J gene TRBJ1-4; D unclear. Per the germline V gene, CDR1 is LGHNA and CDR2 is YNFKEQ. The CDR3 sequence is 12 residues long. The V gene lost 0 bases and the J gene lost 10 bases, with 6 bases spanning the gap. CDR3 loop: CASSQEGVKLFF. CDR3 nucleotide sequence: TGTGCCAGCAGCCAAGAAGGAGTAAAACTGTTTTTT.

This clone was seen a handful of times. The chain uses TRBV6-5 and TRBJ2-7; the match to TRBD1 covers 11 bases. The J segment lost 6 bases and the V segment lost 0 bases, leaving 4 bases of the junction unmatched. Germline V gives CDR1 MNHEY, CDR2 SVGAGI. This CDR3 region has 15 residues. This CDR3 reads CASSYSGQGAGEQYF. CDR3 nucleotides: TGTGCCAGCAGTTACTCAGGACAGGGGGCCGGCGAGCAGTACTTC.